Below, 7 T cell receptor beta chains from the same sample are listed, as sequenced in a study of PD-1 blockade in mismatch repair-deficient tumors. Clones were sequenced by immunoSEQ multiplex PCR, and TCRdb holds only the in-frame ones, with some missing. Of around 120,000 clones listed, about 88% are singletons. The material was peripheral blood, obtained approximately 70 weeks after starting pembrolizumab. The receptor source for this set is an adult with mismatch repair-deficient cancer.

This chain joins TRBV28 and TRBJ2-2; D is unresolved. Germline V CDR1 and CDR2: MDHEN, SYDVKM. The V gene lost 5 bases and the J gene lost 4 bases, with 14 bases spanning the gap. This CDR3 is built from 15 residues. The CDR3 reads CASSKRRVFTGELFF. CDR3 DNA sequence: TGTGCCAGCAGTAAACGCCGGGTCTTCACCGGGGAGCTGTTTTTT. The whole variable domain, remainder taken from reference TRBV28 and TRBJ2-2, is DVKVTQSSRYLVKRTGEKVFLECVQDMDHENMFWYRQDPGLGLRLIYFSYDVKMKEKGDIPEGYSVSREKKERFSLILESASTNQTSMYLCASSKRRVFTGELFFGEGSRLTVL.

Only a few counts were recorded for this clone. The chain carries TRBV6-4 and TRBJ1-1; perhaps TRBD1 as D (5 bases). Trimming stripped 6 bases from V and 4 bases from J, with 12 bases between. In germline, CDR1 is MRHNA, CDR2 SNTAGT. The CDR3 is made up of 13 amino acids. CDR3 coding DNA: TGTGCCAGCAGAGAGGGGCCGGGCACTGAAGCTTTCTTT. This gives the protein CASREGPGTEAFF.

The genes are TRBV30 and TRBJ2-3; TRBD2 matches at 10 bases. Losses at the gene ends were 5 bases for V and 3 bases for J; bases not matched to a gene: 5. The germline V gene encodes CDR1 GTSNPN and CDR2 SVGIG (reference sequence). This CDR3 contains 14 residues. DNA for the CDR3: TGTGCCTGGTCTAGCGGGAGTGTAACAGATACGCAGTATTTT. Its protein is CAWSSGSVTDTQYF.

The chain couples TRBV5-1 to TRBJ2-1; 7 bases align to TRBD2. The V and J ends lost 0 bases and 7 bases, in that order; junction bases with no gene match: 7. Germline V gives CDR1 SGHRS, CDR2 YFSETQ. The CDR3 extends over 15 amino acids. In DNA form, the CDR3 reads TGCGCCAGCAGCTTGGCCGGACTAGTTGAAAATGAGCAGTTCTTC. Amino acid sequence: CASSLAGLVENEQFF.

This clone was seen only once. The gene calls are TRBV7-2 and TRBJ1-2; TRBD1 is a possible D gene (5 bases). Germline V gene data show CDR1 as SGHTA and CDR2 as FQGNSA. Trimming left V 1 base short and J 4 bases short, with 16 bases between. The CDR3 length is 16 residues. The CDR3 coding sequence is TGTGCCAGCAGCTTAGGAGGAGGAGGGGCCACCTATGGCTACACCTTC. It yields the protein CASSLGGGGATYGYTF. Complete variable domain (other parts from reference TRBV7-2 and TRBJ1-2): GAGVSQSPSNKVTEKGKDVELRCDPISGHTALYWYRQSLGQGLEFLIYFQGNSAPDKSGLPSDRFSAERTGGSVSTLTIQRTQQEDSAVYLCASSLGGGGATYGYTFGSGTRLTVV.

The chain employs TRBV14 and TRBJ2-1, with TRBD2 as a possible D gene (6 bases). This CDR3 is 15 amino acids long. Trimming stripped 1 base from V and 6 bases from J, with 13 bases between. CDR1 is SGHDN, CDR2 FVKESK, per germline. CDR3 loop: CASSQGGGMSNEQFF. The CDR3 nucleotides are TGTGCCAGCAGCCAAGGTGGGGGGATGAGCAATGAGCAGTTCTTC.

The gene calls are TRBV5-8 and TRBJ2-7, with TRBD2 matching over 9 bases. The CDR3 is 16 amino acids. V was pared by 0 bases and J by 3 bases, with 7 bases of the junction left unmatched. Germline V lookup: CDR1 SGHTS, CDR2 YDEGEE. The CDR3 is CASSLELREGLYEQYF. In nucleotides, the CDR3 is TGTGCCAGCAGCTTGGAGTTGCGGGAGGGCCTCTACGAGCAGTACTTC. Variable domain in full (rest from reference TRBV5-8 and TRBJ2-7): EAGVTQSPTHLIKTRGQQATLRCSPISGHTSVYWYQQALGLGLQFLLWYDEGEERNRGNFPPRFSGRQFPNYSSELNVNALELEDSALYLCASSLELREGLYEQYFGPGTRLTVT.